These 12 T cell receptor beta chains came from one sample sequenced in a study of blood T cell repertoires in COVID-19. Produced via immunoSEQ multiplex PCR; TCRdb's table is partial and in-frame only. Altogether over 55,000 clones are present, more than 85% being singletons, with the ten largest covering about 2.2%. Sequencing was done on a sample of peripheral blood. The source of these receptors is a man aged 55-75 years with acute or convalescent COVID-19.

The genes are TRBV27 and TRBJ1-5; 7 bases map to TRBD1. CDR1 and CDR2 (germline): MNHEY, SMNVEV (reference sequence). The CDR3 sequence is 17 residues long. V gave up 6 bases and J gave up 1 base; unmatched junction bases: 12. CDR3 region: CASSRTWDRLSNQPQHF. CDR3 bases: TGTGCCAGCAGCCGCACATGGGACAGACTAAGCAATCAGCCCCAGCATTTT.

The chain recombines TRBV11-2 with TRBJ1-3; D gene unclear. CDR1 SGHAT and CDR2 FQNNGV come from the germline V gene. Trimming shortened V by 3 bases and J by 0 bases, and 15 bases separated the two germline ends. The CDR3 totals 17 residues. This chain's CDR3 is CASSFRNPGLSGNTIYF. CDR3 sequence (DNA): TGTGCCAGCAGCTTTAGGAACCCAGGCCTCTCTGGAAACACCATATATTTT.

The gene calls are TRBV6-5 and TRBJ1-3, with D hard to call. V shed 4 bases and J shed 0 bases, with 7 bases lying between them. The CDR3 loop spans 14 amino acids. CDR1 is MNHEY, CDR2 SVGAGI, per germline. CDR3: CASSSVASGNTIYF. CDR3 DNA sequence: TGTGCCAGCAGTTCGGTTGCCTCTGGAAACACCATATATTTT.

The V call is TRBV20-1, the J call TRBJ2-7; D possibly corresponds to TRBD1 (5 bases). CDR3 length: 11 residues. CDR1 is DFQATT and CDR2 is SNEGSKA in the germline V gene (reference sequence). CDR3 coding DNA: TGCAGCCAGGGTCAAAATTACGAGCAGTACTTC. This sequence encodes CSQGQNYEQYF.

This chain uses TRBV30 with TRBJ1-1, with D possibly TRBD1 on 5 matching bases. The V gene lost 1 base and the J gene lost 11 bases, with 14 bases spanning the gap. CDR3 length equals 12 residues. From germline, CDR1 is GTSNPN and CDR2 SVGIG (reference sequence). CDR3 residues: CAWSGPAGPAFF. The CDR3 nucleotides are TGTGCCTGGAGTGGGCCGGCAGGGCCGGCTTTCTTT.

The rearrangement joins TRBV15 to TRBJ2-5, with 8 bases that match TRBD1. V was clipped by 3 bases and J by 3 bases; unmatched bases: 9. Germline loops: CDR1 LNHNV, CDR2 YYDKDF (reference sequence). The CDR3 sequence is 16 residues long. CDR3 sequence: CATSRDPGTGKETQYF. The CDR3 DNA is TGTGCCACCAGCAGGGACCCCGGGACAGGAAAAGAGACCCAGTACTTC.

This sequence joins TRBV9 and TRBJ2-1; 9 nucleotides agree with TRBD2. With 2 bases clipped from V and 2 bases from J, the junction kept 2 bases outside the gene matches. Germline V CDR1 and CDR2: SGDLS, YYNGEE. This CDR3 is 15 amino acids long. CDR3: CASSVSGSTYNEQFF. DNA for the CDR3: TGTGCCAGCAGCGTTAGCGGGAGCACCTACAATGAGCAGTTCTTC. The full variable domain, its missing parts supplied by reference TRBV9 and TRBJ2-1, is DSGVTQTPKHLITATGQRVTLRCSPRSGDLSVYWYQQSLDQGLQFLIQYYNGEERAKGNILERFSAQQFPDLHSELNLSSLELGDSALYFCASSVSGSTYNEQFFGPGTRLTVL.

This chain connects TRBV28 to TRBJ2-2; possibly TRBD2 for D (6 bases). The germline gives CDR1 MDHEN, CDR2 SYDVKM. Trimming cost V 6 bases and J 1 base, with 12 bases left between them. The CDR3 runs 15 residues. The CDR3 loop reads CASRLGTENTGELFF. CDR3 DNA sequence: TGTGCCAGCAGACTTGGGACTGAGAACACCGGGGAGCTGTTTTTT. Full variable domain (rest looked up from reference TRBV28 and TRBJ2-2): DVKVTQSSRYLVKRTGEKVFLECVQDMDHENMFWYRQDPGLGLRLIYFSYDVKMKEKGDIPEGYSVSREKKERFSLILESASTNQTSMYLCASRLGTENTGELFFGEGSRLTVL.

This clone was detected only once. The V call is TRBV27, the J call TRBJ1-5, with 7 bases matching TRBD1. V shed 5 bases and J 4 bases; nucleotides not matched to a gene: 11. Germline loops: CDR1 MNHEY, CDR2 SMNVEV (reference sequence). This CDR3 contains 16 residues. DNA of the CDR3: TGTGCCAGCAGTGTTGGGACAGACCCTGGGAATCAGCCCCAGCATTTT. This gives the protein CASSVGTDPGNQPQHF.

The chain carries TRBV15 and TRBJ2-7; D may be TRBD2 (5 bases). The V gene's germline CDR1 is LNHNV and CDR2 YYDKDF (reference sequence). The CDR3 totals 14 residues. V lost 0 bases, J lost 6 bases, and 12 bases lay in between. CDR3 nucleotide sequence: TGTGCCACCAGCAGAGACAGGCGGGCTGGCGAGCAGTACTTC. This gives the protein CATSRDRRAGEQYF.

J is TRBJ1-2 and V is TRBV4-3; possible D gene TRBD1, 5 bases. Germline CDR1 and CDR2: LGHNA and YSLEER. Deletions cut 4 bases from V and 2 bases from J, with 20 bases between. CDR3 length: 17 residues. DNA for the CDR3: TGCGCCAGCAGCCTAGAAGCTAGGGGATTTGGCAACTATGGCTACACCTTC. Amino acids: CASSLEARGFGNYGYTF.

The rearrangement uses TRBV5-1 and TRBJ1-2; 9 bases agree with TRBD1. There are 15 residues in the CDR3. Germline trimming cut 0 bases from V and 2 bases from J; bases unmatched to any gene: 2. Germline loops: CDR1 SGHRS, CDR2 YFSETQ. The CDR3 spells CASSLEQGANYGYTF. The DNA of the CDR3 is TGCGCCAGCAGCTTGGAACAGGGGGCGAACTATGGCTACACCTTC.